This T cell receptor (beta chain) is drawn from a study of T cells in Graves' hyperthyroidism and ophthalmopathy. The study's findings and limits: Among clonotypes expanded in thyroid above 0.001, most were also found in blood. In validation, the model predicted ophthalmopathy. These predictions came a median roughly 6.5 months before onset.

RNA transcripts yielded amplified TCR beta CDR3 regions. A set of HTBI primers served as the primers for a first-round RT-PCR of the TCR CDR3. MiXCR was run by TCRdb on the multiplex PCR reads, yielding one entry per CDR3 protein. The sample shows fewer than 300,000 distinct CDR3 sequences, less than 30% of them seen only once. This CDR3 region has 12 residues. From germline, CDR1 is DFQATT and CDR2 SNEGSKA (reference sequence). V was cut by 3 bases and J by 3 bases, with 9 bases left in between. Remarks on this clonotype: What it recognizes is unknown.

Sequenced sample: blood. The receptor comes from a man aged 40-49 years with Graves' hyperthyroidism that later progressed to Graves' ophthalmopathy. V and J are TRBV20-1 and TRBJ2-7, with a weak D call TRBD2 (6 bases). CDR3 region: CSASSGVYEQYF. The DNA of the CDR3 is TGCAGTGCTAGCTCGGGGGTCTACGAGCAGTACTTC.